This T cell receptor beta chain appears in the sequencing data of a study of blood T cell repertoires in COVID-19. Across the study: PBMCs, B-cell-depleted T cells, or T cells provided the cDNA or gDNA that made up the material.

Trimming took off 4 bases at V and 4 bases at J, with 21 bases between the two ends. The CDR3 contains 16 residues. The germline CDR1 and CDR2 sequences are SGHDT and YYEEEE. Clones were read by immunoSEQ multiplex PCR, and TCRdb kept only the in-frame ones, dropping some. This table has around 250,000 clones, approximately 85% appearing once. The receptor was isolated from a woman in her fifties or sixties who had recovered from COVID-19. Input material: PBMCs or T cells enriched from blood (not recorded which). J is TRBJ2-7 and V is TRBV5-6; D may be TRBD1 (7 bases). The DNA of the CDR3 is TGTGCCAGCAGCGAGATACAGGGGATGGGAGGTTACGAGCAGTACTTC. Protein sequence: CASSEIQGMGGYEQYF.